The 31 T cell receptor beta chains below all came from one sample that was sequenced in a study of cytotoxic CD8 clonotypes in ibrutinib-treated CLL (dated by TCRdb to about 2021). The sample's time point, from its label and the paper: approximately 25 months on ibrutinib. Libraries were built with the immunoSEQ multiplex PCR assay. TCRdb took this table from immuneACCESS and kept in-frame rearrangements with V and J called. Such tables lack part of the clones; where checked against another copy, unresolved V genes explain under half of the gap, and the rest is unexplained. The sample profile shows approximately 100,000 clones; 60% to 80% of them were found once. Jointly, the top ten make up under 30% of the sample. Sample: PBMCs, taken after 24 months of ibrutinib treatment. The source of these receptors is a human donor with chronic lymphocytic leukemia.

The CDR3 region is CASRLSTTPHYEQYF. The CDR3 coding sequence is TGCGCCAGCAGGTTGAGTACCACTCCGCATTACGAGCAGTACTTC. The gene calls are TRBV5-1 and TRBJ2-7; D is ambiguous. The CDR3 sequence is 15 residues long. The ends were cut back, 5 bases at V and 4 bases at J, with 19 bases in the middle. CDR1 is SGHRS, CDR2 YFSETQ, per germline.

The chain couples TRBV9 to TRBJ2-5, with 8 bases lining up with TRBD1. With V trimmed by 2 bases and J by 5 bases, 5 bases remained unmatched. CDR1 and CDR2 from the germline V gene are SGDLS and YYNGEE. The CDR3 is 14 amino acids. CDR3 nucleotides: TGTGCCAGCAGCGTGACAGGGGCTGGGGAGACCCAGTACTTC. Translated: CASSVTGAGETQYF. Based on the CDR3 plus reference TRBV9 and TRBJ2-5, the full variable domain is DSGVTQTPKHLITATGQRVTLRCSPRSGDLSVYWYQQSLDQGLQFLIQYYNGEERAKGNILERFSAQQFPDLHSELNLSSLELGDSALYFCASSVTGAGETQYFGPGTRLLVL.

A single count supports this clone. CDR3 bases: TGTGCCAGCAGCTTGACGAACACTGAAGCTTTCTTT. This encodes CASSLTNTEAFF. V is TRBV7-9 and J is TRBJ1-1; D is unclear. The germline V gene encodes CDR1 SEHNR and CDR2 FQNEAQ (reference sequence). The CDR3 consists of 12 residues. Between the trimmed V and J ends, which lost 3 bases and 1 base, there was a span of 3 bases.

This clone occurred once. The CDR3 region is CASSQANVLTF. CDR3 coding DNA: TGTGCCAGCAGCCAAGCCAACGTCCTGACTTTC. This chain links TRBV6-5 with TRBJ2-6, with D hard to call. Between the trimmed V and J ends, which lost 6 bases and 7 bases, there was a span of 4 bases. The CDR3 is made up of 11 amino acids. Germline loops: CDR1 MNHEY, CDR2 SVGAGI.

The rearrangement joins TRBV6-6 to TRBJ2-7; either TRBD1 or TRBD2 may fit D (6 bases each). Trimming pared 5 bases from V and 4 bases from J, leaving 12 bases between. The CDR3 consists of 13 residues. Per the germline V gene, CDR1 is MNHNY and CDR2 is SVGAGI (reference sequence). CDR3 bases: TGTGCCAGCAGTGCCCGGGGGCCTTACGAGCAGTACTTC. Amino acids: CASSARGPYEQYF.

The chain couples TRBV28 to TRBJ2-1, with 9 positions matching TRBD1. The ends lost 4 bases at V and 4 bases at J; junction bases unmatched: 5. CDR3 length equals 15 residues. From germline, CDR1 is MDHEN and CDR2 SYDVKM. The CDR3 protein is CASSSPGQGYNEQFF. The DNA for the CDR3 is TGTGCCAGCAGTTCTCCGGGACAGGGATACAATGAGCAGTTCTTC.

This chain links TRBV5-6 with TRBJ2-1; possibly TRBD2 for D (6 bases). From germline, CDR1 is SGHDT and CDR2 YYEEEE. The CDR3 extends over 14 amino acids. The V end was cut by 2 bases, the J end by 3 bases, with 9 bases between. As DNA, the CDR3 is TGTGCCAGCAGCTTCGGGACTCGCTACAATGAGCAGTTCTTC. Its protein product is CASSFGTRYNEQFF.

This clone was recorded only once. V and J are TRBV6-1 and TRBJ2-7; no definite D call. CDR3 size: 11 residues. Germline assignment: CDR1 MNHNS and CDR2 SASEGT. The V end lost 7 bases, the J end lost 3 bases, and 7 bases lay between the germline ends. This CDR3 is CASNEFYEQYF. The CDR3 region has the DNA TGTGCCAGCAATGAGTTCTACGAGCAGTACTTC.

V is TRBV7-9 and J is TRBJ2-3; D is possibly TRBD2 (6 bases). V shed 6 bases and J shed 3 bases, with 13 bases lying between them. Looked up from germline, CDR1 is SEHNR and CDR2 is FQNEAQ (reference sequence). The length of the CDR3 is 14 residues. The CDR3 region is CASRRAGLTDTQYF. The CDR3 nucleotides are TGTGCCAGCAGGAGGGCGGGACTTACAGATACGCAGTATTTT.

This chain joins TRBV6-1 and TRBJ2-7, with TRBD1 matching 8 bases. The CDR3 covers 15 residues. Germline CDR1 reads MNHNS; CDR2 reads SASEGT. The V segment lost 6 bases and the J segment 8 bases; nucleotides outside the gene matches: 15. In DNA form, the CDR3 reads TGTGCCAGCAGAACTATCGGGACAGGAGCCCCCCAGCAGTACTTC. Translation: CASRTIGTGAPQQYF.

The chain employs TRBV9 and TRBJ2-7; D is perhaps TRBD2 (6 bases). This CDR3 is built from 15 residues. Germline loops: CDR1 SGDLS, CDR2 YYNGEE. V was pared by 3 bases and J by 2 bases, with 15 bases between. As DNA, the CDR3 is TGTGCCAGCAGCGCGGATAGCGGCTTAACCTACGAGCAGTACTTC. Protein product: CASSADSGLTYEQYF.

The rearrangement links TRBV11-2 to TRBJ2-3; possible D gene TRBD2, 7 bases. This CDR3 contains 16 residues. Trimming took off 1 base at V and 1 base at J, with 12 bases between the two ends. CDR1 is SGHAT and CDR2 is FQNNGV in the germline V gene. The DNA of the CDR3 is TGTGCCAGCAGCTTAGTAGGGGGGGCCGGCACAGATACGCAGTATTTT. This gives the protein CASSLVGGAGTDTQYF.

The CDR3 loop is CASSLRGVTQYF. In DNA form, the CDR3 reads TGTGCCAGCAGTTTACGGGGAGTTACGCAGTATTTT. This rearrangement joins TRBV27 to TRBJ2-3; maybe TRBD2 (5 bases). Germline V gene lookup returns CDR1 MNHEY and CDR2 SMNVEV (reference sequence). The ends were cut back, 2 bases at V and 8 bases at J, with 8 bases in the middle. The CDR3 sequence is 12 residues long.

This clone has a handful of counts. DNA of the CDR3: TGTGCCAGCAGTCCTAAAAACACCGGGGAGCTGTTTTTT. Protein: CASSPKNTGELFF. The chain couples TRBV27 to TRBJ2-2; D unresolved. The CDR3 spans 13 residues. The V end lost 5 bases, the J end lost 2 bases, and 6 bases lay between the germline ends. Germline CDR1 reads MNHEY; CDR2 reads SMNVEV (reference sequence).

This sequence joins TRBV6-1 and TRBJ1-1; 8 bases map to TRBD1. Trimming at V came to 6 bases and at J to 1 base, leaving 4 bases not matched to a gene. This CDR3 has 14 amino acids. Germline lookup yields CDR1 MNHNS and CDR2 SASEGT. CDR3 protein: CASRTRGQNTEAFF. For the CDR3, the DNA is TGTGCCAGCAGGACCAGGGGGCAGAACACTGAAGCTTTCTTT.

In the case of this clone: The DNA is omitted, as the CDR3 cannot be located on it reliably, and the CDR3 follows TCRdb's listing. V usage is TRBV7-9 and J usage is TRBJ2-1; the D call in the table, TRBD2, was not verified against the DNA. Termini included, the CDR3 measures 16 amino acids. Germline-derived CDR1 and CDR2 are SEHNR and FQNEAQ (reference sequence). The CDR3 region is CASSFRSSDFGNEQFF.

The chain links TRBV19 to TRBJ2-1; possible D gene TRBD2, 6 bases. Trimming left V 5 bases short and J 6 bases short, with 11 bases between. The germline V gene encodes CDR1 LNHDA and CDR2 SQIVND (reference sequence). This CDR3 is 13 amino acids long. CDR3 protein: CASSQTRINEQFF. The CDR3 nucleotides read TGTGCCAGTAGTCAGACTAGAATCAATGAGCAGTTCTTC.

The CDR3 loop is CASSPPLDQETQYF. Here the CDR3 DNA reads TGTGCCAGCAGCCCACCTCTGGACCAAGAGACCCAGTACTTC. This sequence joins TRBV7-6 and TRBJ2-5; no clear D gene. CDR1 and CDR2 (germline): SGHVS, FNYEAQ. Trimming shortened V by 5 bases and J by 0 bases, and 10 bases separated the two germline ends. The length of the CDR3 is 14 residues.

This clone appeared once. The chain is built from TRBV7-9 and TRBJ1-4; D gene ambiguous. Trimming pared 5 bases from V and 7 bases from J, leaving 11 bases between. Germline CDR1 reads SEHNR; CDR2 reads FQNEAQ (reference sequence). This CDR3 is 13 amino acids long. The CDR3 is CASSPLLGEKLFF. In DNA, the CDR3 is TGTGCCAGCAGCCCGCTGTTGGGTGAAAAACTGTTTTTT.

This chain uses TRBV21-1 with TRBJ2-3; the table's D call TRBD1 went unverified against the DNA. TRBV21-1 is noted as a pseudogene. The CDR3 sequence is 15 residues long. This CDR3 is CASSPRQKSTDTQYF. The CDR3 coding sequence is TGTGCCAGCAGCCCGCGACAGAAGTCCACAGATACGCAGTATTTT.

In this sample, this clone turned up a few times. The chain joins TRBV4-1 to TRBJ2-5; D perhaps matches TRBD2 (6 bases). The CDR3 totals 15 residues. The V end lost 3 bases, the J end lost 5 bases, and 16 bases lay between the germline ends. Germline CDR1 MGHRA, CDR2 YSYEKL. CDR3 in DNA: TGCGCCAGCAGCCACCCACTAGCACAGGAGGAGACCCAGTACTTC. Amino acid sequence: CASSHPLAQEETQYF.

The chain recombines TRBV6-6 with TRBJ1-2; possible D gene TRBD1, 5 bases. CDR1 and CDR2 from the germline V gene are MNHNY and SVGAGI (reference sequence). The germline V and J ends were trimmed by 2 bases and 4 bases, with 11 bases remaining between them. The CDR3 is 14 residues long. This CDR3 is CASSYRQPVYGYTF. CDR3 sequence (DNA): TGTGCCAGCAGTTACCGACAGCCCGTCTATGGCTACACCTTC.

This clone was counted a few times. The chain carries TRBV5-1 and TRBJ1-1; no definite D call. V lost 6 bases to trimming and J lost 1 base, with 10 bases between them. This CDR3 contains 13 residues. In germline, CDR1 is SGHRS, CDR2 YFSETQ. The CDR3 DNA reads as TGCGCCAGCAACGTTCCTGGGAACACTGAAGCTTTCTTT. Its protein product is CASNVPGNTEAFF.

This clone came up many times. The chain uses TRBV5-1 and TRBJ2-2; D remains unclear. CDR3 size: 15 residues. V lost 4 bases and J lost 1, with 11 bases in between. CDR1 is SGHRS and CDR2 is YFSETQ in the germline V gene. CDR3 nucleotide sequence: TGCGCCAGCAGCCCTGTAGCATTGAACACCGGGGAGCTGTTTTTT. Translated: CASSPVALNTGELFF. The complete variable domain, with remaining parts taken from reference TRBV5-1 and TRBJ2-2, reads KAGVTQTPRYLIKTRGQQVTLSCSPISGHRSVSWYQQTPGQGLQFLFEYFSETQRNKGNFPGRFSGRQFSNSRSEMNVSTLELGDSALYLCASSPVALNTGELFFGEGSRLTVL.

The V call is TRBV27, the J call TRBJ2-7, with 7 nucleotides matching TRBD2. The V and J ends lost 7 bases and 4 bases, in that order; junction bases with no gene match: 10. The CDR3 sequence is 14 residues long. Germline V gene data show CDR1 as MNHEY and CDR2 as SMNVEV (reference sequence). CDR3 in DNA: TGTGCCAGCACCCCGGTGGGAGGGCCGTACGAGCAGTACTTC. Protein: CASTPVGGPYEQYF.

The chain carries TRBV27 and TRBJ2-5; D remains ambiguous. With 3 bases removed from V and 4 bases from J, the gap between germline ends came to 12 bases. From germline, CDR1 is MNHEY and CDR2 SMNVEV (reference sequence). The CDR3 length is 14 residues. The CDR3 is CASSFEAAIETQYF. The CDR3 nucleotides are TGTGCCAGCAGTTTCGAGGCAGCGATAGAGACCCAGTACTTC.

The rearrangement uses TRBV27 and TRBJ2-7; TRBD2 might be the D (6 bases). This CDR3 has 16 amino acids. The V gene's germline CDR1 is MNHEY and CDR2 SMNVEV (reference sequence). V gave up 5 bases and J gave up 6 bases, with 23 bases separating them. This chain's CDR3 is CASSTTRLMGRSEQYF. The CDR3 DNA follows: TGTGCCAGCAGTACCACCCGGCTGATGGGGAGGAGCGAGCAGTACTTC.

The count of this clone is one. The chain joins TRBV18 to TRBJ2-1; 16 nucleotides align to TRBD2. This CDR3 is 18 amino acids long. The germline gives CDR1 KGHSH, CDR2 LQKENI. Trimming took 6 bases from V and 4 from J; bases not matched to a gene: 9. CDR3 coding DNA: TGTGCCAGCTCTCCATTTCCGGGACTAGCGGGAGGGTACAATGAGCAGTTCTTC. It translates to CASSPFPGLAGGYNEQFF.

In nucleotides, the CDR3 is TGTGCCAGCAGTCTCCAACGTAGTCAGCCCCAGCATTTT. Amino acid sequence: CASSLQRSQPQHF. The rearrangement uses TRBV5-5 and TRBJ1-5; D uncertain. The CDR3 is 13 residues long. Trimming stripped 5 bases from V and 6 bases from J, with 12 bases between. Looked up from germline, CDR1 is SGHKS and CDR2 is YYEKEE (reference sequence). Together with reference TRBV5-5 and TRBJ1-5, the CDR3 gives the full variable domain: DAGVTQSPTHLIKTRGQQVTLRCSPISGHKSVSWYQQVLGQGPQFIFQYYEKEERGRGNFPDRFSARQFPNYSSELNVNALLLGDSALYLCASSLQRSQPQHFGDGTRLSIL.

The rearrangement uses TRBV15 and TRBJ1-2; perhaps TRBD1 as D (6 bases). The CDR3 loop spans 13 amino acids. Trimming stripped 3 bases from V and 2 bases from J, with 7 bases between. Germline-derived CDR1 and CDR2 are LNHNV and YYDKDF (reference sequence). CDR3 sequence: CATSRDRNYGYTF. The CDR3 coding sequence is TGTGCCACCAGCAGGGACAGAAACTATGGCTACACCTTC. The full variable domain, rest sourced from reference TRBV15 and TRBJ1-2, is DAMVIQNPRYQVTQFGKPVTLSCSQTLNHNVMYWYQQKSSQAPKLLFHYYDKDFNNEADTPDNFQSRRPNTSFCFLDIRSPGLGDTAMYLCATSRDRNYGYTFGSGTRLTVV.

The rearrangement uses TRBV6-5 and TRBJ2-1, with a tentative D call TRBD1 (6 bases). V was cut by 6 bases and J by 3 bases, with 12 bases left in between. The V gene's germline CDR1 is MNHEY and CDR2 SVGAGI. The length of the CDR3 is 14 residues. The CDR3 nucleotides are TGTGCCAGCAGGCCGGGACAACACTACAATGAGCAGTTCTTC. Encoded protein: CASRPGQHYNEQFF.